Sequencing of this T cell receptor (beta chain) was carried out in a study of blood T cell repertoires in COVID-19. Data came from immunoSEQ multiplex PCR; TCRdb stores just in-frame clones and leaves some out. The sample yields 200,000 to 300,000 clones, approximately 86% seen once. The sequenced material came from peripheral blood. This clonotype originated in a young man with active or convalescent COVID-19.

CDR3 amino acids: CASSQSGGHTEAFF. The CDR3 DNA is TGTGCCAGCAGCCAAAGCGGGGGGCACACTGAAGCTTTCTTT. The chain has TRBV14 and TRBJ1-1; D possibly corresponds to TRBD1 (6 bases). The germline CDR1 and CDR2 sequences are SGHDN and FVKESK. V was pared by 2 bases and J by 3 bases, with 10 bases between. The CDR3 contains 14 residues.